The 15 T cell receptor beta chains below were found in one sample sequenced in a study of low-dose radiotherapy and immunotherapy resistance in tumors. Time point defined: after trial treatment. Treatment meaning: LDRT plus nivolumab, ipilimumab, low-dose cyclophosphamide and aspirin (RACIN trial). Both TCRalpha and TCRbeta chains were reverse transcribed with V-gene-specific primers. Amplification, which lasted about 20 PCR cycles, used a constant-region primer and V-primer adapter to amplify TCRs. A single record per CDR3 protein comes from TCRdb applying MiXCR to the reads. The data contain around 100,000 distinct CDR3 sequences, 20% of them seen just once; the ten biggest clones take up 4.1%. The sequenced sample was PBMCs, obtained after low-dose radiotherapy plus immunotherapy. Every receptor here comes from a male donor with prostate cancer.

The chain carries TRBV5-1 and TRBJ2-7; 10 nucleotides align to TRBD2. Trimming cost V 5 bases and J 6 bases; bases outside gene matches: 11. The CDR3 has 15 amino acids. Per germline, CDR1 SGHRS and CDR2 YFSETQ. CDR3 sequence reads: CASRYGASGGAEQYF. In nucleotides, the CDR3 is TGCGCCAGCAGATACGGCGCCAGCGGGGGGGCCGAGCAGTACTTC.

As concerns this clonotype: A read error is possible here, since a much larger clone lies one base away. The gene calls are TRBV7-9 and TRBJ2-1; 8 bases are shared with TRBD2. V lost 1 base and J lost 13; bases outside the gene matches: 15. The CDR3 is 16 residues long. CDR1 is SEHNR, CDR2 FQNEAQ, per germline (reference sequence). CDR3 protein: CASSLVSGTRSETQFF. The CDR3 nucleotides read TGTGCCAGCAGCTTAGTATCCGGGACTAGGTCGGAGACCCAGTTCTTC.

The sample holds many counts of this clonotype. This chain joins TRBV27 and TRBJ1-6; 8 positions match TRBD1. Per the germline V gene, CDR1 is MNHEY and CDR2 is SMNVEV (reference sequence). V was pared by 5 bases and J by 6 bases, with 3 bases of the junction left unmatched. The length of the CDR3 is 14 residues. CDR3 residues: CASSLTGGNSPLHF. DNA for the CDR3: TGTGCCAGCAGTCTAACAGGGGGTAATTCACCCCTCCACTTT.

Written as DNA, the CDR3 is TGTGCCAGTAGTTTTCTGGTCCTCCGAGATACGCAGTATTTT. It is translated as CASSFLVLRDTQYF. This rearrangement joins TRBV19 to TRBJ2-3; D call uncertain. This CDR3 spans 14 amino acids. The germline V gene has CDR1 LNHDA and CDR2 SQIVND (reference sequence). The germline V and J ends were trimmed by 5 bases and 5 bases, with 14 bases remaining between them.

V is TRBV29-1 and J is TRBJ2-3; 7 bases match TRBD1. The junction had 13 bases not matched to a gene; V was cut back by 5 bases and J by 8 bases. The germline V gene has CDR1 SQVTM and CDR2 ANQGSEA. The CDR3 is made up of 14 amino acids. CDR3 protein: CSVFLQGEGCTQYF. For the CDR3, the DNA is TGCAGCGTTTTCTTGCAGGGGGAAGGATGTACGCAGTATTTT.

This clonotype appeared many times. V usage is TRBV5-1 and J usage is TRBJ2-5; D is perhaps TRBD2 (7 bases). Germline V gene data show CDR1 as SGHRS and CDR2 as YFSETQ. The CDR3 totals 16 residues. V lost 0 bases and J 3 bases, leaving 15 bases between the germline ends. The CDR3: CASSLEGGRFEETQYF. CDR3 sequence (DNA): TGCGCCAGCAGCTTGGAGGGGGGGCGGTTCGAAGAGACCCAGTACTTC.

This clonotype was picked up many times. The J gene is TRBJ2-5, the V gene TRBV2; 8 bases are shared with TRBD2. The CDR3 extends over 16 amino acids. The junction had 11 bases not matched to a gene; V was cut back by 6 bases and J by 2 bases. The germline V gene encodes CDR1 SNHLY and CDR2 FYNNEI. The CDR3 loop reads CASSGESGGLQETQYF. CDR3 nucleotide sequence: TGTGCCAGCAGCGGGGAAAGCGGGGGCTTGCAAGAGACCCAGTACTTC.

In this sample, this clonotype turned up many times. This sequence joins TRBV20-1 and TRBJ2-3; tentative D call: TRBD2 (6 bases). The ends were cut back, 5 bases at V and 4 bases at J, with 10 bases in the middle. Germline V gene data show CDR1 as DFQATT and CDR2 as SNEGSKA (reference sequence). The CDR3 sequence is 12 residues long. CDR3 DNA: TGCAGTGCTCCGGGGGAAGCAGATACGCAGTATTTT. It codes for CSAPGEADTQYF.

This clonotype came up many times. CDR3 nucleotide sequence: TGTGCCAGTAGTTCTGACCCGGCGGGGATGGCGGAGCTGTTTTTT. Amino acid sequence: CASSSDPAGMAELFF. The V and J genes are TRBV19 and TRBJ2-2; possible D gene TRBD2, 6 bases. Germline loops: CDR1 LNHDA, CDR2 SQIVND (reference sequence). The CDR3 runs 15 residues. V lost 5 bases and J lost 10, with 20 bases in between.

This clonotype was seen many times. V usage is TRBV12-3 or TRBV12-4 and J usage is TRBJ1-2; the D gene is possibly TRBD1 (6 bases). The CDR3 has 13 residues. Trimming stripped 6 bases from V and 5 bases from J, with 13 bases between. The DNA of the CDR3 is TGTGCCAGCAGGCCCCGGGACACTTATGGCTACACCTTC. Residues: CASRPRDTYGYTF.

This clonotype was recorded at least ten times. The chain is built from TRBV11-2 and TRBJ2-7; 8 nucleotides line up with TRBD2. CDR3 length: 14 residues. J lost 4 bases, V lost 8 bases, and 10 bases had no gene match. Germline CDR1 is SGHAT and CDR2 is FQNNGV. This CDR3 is CASGSRGEGYEQYF. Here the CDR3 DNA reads TGTGCCAGCGGCTCGCGGGGGGAGGGATACGAGCAGTACTTC.

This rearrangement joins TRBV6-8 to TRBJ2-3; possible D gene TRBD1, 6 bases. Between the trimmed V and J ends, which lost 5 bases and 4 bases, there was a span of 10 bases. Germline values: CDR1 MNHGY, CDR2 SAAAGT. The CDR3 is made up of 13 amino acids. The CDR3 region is CASSPYRADTQYF. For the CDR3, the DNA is TGTGCCAGCAGTCCGTACAGGGCAGATACGCAGTATTTT.

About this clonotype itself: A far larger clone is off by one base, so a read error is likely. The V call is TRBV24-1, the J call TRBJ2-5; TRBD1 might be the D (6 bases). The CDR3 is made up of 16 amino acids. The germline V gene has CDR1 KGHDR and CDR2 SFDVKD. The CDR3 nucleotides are TGTGCCACCAGCGATTCCGGGACACAGTCCTACAATGAGCAGTACTTC. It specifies CATSDSGTQSYNEQYF.

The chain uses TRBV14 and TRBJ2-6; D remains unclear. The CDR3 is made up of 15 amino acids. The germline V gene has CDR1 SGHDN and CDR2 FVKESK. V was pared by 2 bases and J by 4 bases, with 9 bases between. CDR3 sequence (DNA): TGTGCCAGCAGCCAATTTGATTCCGGGGCCAACGTCCTGACTTTC. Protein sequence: CASSQFDSGANVLTF.

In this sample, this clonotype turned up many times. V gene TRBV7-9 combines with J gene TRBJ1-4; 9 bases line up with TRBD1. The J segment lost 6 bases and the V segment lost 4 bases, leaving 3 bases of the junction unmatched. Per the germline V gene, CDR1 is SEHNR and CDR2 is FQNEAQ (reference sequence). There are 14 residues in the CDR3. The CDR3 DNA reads TGTGCCAGCAGCTCGCGGGACAGGGATGAAAAACTGTTTTTT. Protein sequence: CASSSRDRDEKLFF.